This T cell receptor beta chain was captured by sequencing in a study of T cells after yellow fever vaccination. General observations from the study: The secondary response was weaker, and its peak arrived faster, on day 5 versus 15. It was a small share of clonotypes that appeared in both CD4 and CD8 compartments. Abundant clonotypes from the bulk population could contaminate FACS-sorted repertoires.

At least ten counts were recorded for this clonotype. Its specificity is unknown. TCRdb re-analysed the 5' RACE reads in MiXCR, keeping a single row per CDR3 protein. The repertoire includes around 140,000 distinct CDR3 sequences, 7.7% of them detected once, and 0.55% to 0.9% sits in the top ten. The CDR3 sequence is 14 residues long. The V end lost 8 bases, the J end lost 9 bases, and 20 bases lay between the germline ends. Germline CDR1 is LNHDA and CDR2 is SQIVND (reference sequence). The chain combines TRBV19 with TRBJ2-1; possible D gene TRBD2, 7 bases. Sequencing used CD4+ T cells sorted from PBMCs, obtained 5 days after the yellow fever booster vaccination. This TCR came from a man aged 25-45 years who received the YFV17D yellow fever vaccine. The DNA for the CDR3 is TGTGCCAGTTCTCCGACGGGGGGCGTTTCTGAGCAGTTCTTC. As protein: CASSPTGGVSEQFF.